The 14 T cell receptor beta chains in this list originate from one sample, sequenced in a study of blood T cell repertoires in COVID-19. Measured with immunoSEQ multiplex PCR; TCRdb has only the in-frame clones, and not every one. The sample has around 250,000 clones, around 93% seen once. Sequenced: PBMCs or T cells enriched from blood (not recorded which). The receptors were gathered from a human donor in a cohort exposed to, infected with or recovered from COVID-19 (not recorded which). The donor label of this sample is uncertain.

This chain uses TRBV5-3 with TRBJ2-5, with D perhaps matching TRBD2 (7 bases). TRBV5-3 is filed as an ORF, its function uncertain. The CDR3 contains 15 residues. The V gene lost 8 bases and the J gene lost 2 bases, with 19 bases spanning the gap. CDR3 DNA: TGTGCCAGGACGAACGGGGGGCCGAATCAAGAGACCCAGTACTTC. This sequence encodes CARTNGGPNQETQYF.

The chain joins TRBV7-2 to TRBJ2-2; TRBD1 agrees at 7 bases. The CDR3 runs to 12 residues. V gave up 8 bases and J gave up 5 bases; unmatched junction bases: 2. Germline assignment: CDR1 SGHTA and CDR2 FQGNSA. This CDR3 is CASGQVTGELFF. The CDR3 nucleotides are TGTGCCAGCGGACAGGTGACCGGGGAGCTGTTTTTT.

This chain uses TRBV4-1 with TRBJ1-3; possible D gene TRBD1, 6 bases. Trimming shortened V by 0 bases and J by 4 bases, and 13 bases separated the two germline ends. This CDR3 comprises 16 residues. From germline, CDR1 is MGHRA and CDR2 YSYEKL. For the CDR3, the DNA is TGCGCCAGCAGCCAAGAAGGCAGGGGAAGCGGAAACACCATATATTTT. This translates into CASSQEGRGSGNTIYF.

The chain uses TRBV7-2 and TRBJ1-2; D is undetermined. The CDR3 loop spans 13 amino acids. Germline CDR1 reads SGHTA; CDR2 reads FQGNSA. With 3 bases removed from V and 1 base from J, the gap between germline ends came to 6 bases. The CDR3 nucleotides read TGTGCCAGCAGCTTTCGGGATAACTATGGCTACACCTTC. Amino acids: CASSFRDNYGYTF.

The V and J genes are TRBV4-1 and TRBJ2-2; 11 bases are a match to TRBD1. V lost 0 bases to trimming and J lost 5 bases; unmatched junction nucleotides: 5. The germline gives CDR1 MGHRA, CDR2 YSYEKL. CDR3 size: 17 residues. The CDR3 DNA reads as TGCGCCAGCAGCCAAGATCCTGGGACAGGGGGGACCGGGGAGCTGTTTTTT. Its translation is CASSQDPGTGGTGELFF.

This rearrangement joins TRBV9 to TRBJ2-3; possibly TRBD2 for D (5 bases). This CDR3 region has 16 residues. Germline V CDR1 and CDR2: SGDLS, YYNGEE. V was pared by 0 bases and J by 3 bases, with 14 bases between. The CDR3 here is CASSVAAGSGTDTQYF. The CDR3 DNA reads TGTGCCAGCAGCGTAGCTGCGGGTAGTGGGACAGATACGCAGTATTTT.

The chain links TRBV7-8 to TRBJ2-2; maybe TRBD1 (6 bases). This CDR3 has 15 amino acids. The germline CDR1 and CDR2 sequences are SGHVS and FQNEAQ. The V end was cut by 5 bases, the J end by 4 bases, with 14 bases between. The CDR3 nucleotides read TGTGCCAGCAGCCAGTCGGGACAACCCACCGGGGAGCTGTTTTTT. This sequence encodes CASSQSGQPTGELFF.

The chain combines TRBV7-2 with TRBJ2-2; 9 bases match TRBD2. After removal of 2 bases from V and 6 bases from J, the junction contained 7 bases not matched to a gene. The CDR3 runs to 16 residues. Germline V lookup: CDR1 SGHTA, CDR2 FQGNSA. This chain's CDR3 is CASSLIAGAVSGELFF. The CDR3 DNA is TGTGCCAGCAGCTTAATAGCGGGGGCCGTCTCCGGGGAGCTGTTTTTT.

Points on this clone: The sample holds other DNA sequences that translate to the same CDR3. The V and J genes are TRBV9 and TRBJ2-3; 9 bases match TRBD1. Per germline, CDR1 SGDLS and CDR2 YYNGEE. Unmatched junction bases numbered 6, after V lost 2 bases and J lost 2 bases. The CDR3 consists of 16 residues. The CDR3, as DNA: TGTGCCAGCAGCGTCCGAACAGGGGGCTCCACAGATACGCAGTATTTT. This gives the protein CASSVRTGGSTDTQYF.

The CDR3 protein is CASYSGLLHSYEQYF. The CDR3 region has the DNA TGTGCCAGCTATTCTGGGCTCTTACACTCCTACGAGCAGTACTTC. The rearrangement uses TRBV2 and TRBJ2-7; D not certain. Per the germline V gene, CDR1 is SNHLY and CDR2 is FYNNEI. Trimming removed 8 bases at V and 0 bases at J, with 17 bases between. The CDR3 has 15 amino acids.

This chain links TRBV15 with TRBJ1-5; 8 positions agree with TRBD1. This CDR3 comprises 16 residues. With V trimmed by 1 base and J by 6 bases, 8 bases remained unmatched. Germline assignment: CDR1 LNHNV and CDR2 YYDKDF (reference sequence). CDR3 nucleotide sequence: TGTGCCACCAGCAGAGGAACAGGGGGTTTGGGTCAGCCCCAGCATTTT. Amino acids: CATSRGTGGLGQPQHF.

The CDR3 bases are TGTGCCAGCAGTCCGGGACAGGGGACTGAAGCTTTCTTT. It specifies CASSPGQGTEAFF. V gene TRBV5-6 combines with J gene TRBJ1-1, with 10 bases fitting TRBD1. The length of the CDR3 is 13 residues. V shed 5 bases and J 5 bases; nucleotides not matched to a gene: 3. Germline lookup yields CDR1 SGHDT and CDR2 YYEEEE.

This sequence joins TRBV15 and TRBJ1-1; 12 bases are a match to TRBD1. This CDR3 is 15 amino acids long. The V segment lost 5 bases and the J segment 11 bases; nucleotides outside the gene matches: 12. CDR1 and CDR2 (germline): LNHNV, YYDKDF (reference sequence). This chain's CDR3 is CATSPLGQGAMEAFF. DNA of the CDR3: TGTGCCACCAGCCCCCTGGGACAGGGGGCAATGGAGGCTTTCTTT.

Here the CDR3 reads CASSVEWGSGGLNNEQFF. CDR3 sequence (DNA): TGTGCCAGCAGCGTAGAGTGGGGTAGCGGGGGGTTGAACAATGAGCAGTTCTTC. The V gene is TRBV9, the J gene TRBJ2-1; 10 bases line up with TRBD2. Germline V gene data show CDR1 as SGDLS and CDR2 as YYNGEE. Trimming took 0 bases from V and 5 from J; bases not matched to a gene: 11. This CDR3 is built from 18 residues.